Following are 24 T cell receptor beta chains from one sample sequenced in a study of OX40 agonist ivuxolimab in advanced cancers. The assay was immunoSEQ multiplex PCR, and TCRdb's table has in-frame clones only and misses some. This table has around 45,000 clones, about 90% appearing once. Sequencing used CD4+ or CD8+ T cells sorted from blood, obtained in a trial of the OX40 agonist ivuxolimab. Receptors were obtained from an adult with an advanced solid tumor such as melanoma, head and neck, liver or kidney cancer.

The chain is built from TRBV28 and TRBJ2-1; maybe TRBD2 (7 bases). Germline V gene data show CDR1 as MDHEN and CDR2 as SYDVKM. V was cut by 5 bases and J by 4 bases, with 18 bases left in between. There are 16 residues in the CDR3. CDR3 region: CASSGSGGGGYNEQFF. CDR3 sequence (DNA): TGTGCCAGCAGTGGGTCTGGGGGCGGGGGATACAATGAGCAGTTCTTC.

CDR3 coding DNA: TGTGCCATCAGCTCGCGGGAGGGCCCCTACAATGAGCAGTTCTTC. Protein sequence: CAISSREGPYNEQFF. V gene TRBV10-3 combines with J gene TRBJ2-1, with TRBD2 matching 9 bases. V dropped 6 bases and J dropped 2; count of bases not matched to a gene: 5. The CDR3 consists of 15 residues. CDR1 is ENHRY, CDR2 SYGVKD, per germline.

The J gene is TRBJ2-7, the V gene TRBV28; 9 bases match TRBD1. Germline trimming cut 1 base from V and 2 bases from J; bases unmatched to any gene: 6. The CDR3 is 16 residues long. Germline CDR1 reads MDHEN; CDR2 reads SYDVKM. The CDR3, as DNA: TGTGCCAGCAGTTTATCAAGGACAGGGGAACCCTACGAGCAGTACTTC. Protein sequence: CASSLSRTGEPYEQYF.

The sample holds a few counts of this clone. V usage is TRBV5-6 and J usage is TRBJ2-7; either TRBD1 or TRBD2 may fit D (5 bases each). The CDR3 is made up of 16 amino acids. The germline V gene encodes CDR1 SGHDT and CDR2 YYEEEE. V was shortened by 0 bases and J by 2 bases, with 15 bases between the two germline ends. The DNA for the CDR3 is TGTGCCAGCAGCTTGGCGGGGCAGCTCTCAACCTACGAGCAGTACTTC. Its translation is CASSLAGQLSTYEQYF.

The V call is TRBV28, the J call TRBJ2-3, with 10 bases identical to TRBD1. Unmatched junction bases numbered 4, after V lost 4 bases and J lost 0 bases. This CDR3 region has 16 residues. Germline V gene data show CDR1 as MDHEN and CDR2 as SYDVKM. CDR3 region: CASSSPGQGSTDTQYF. For the CDR3, the DNA is TGTGCCAGCAGTTCTCCGGGACAGGGGAGCACAGATACGCAGTATTTT. Together with reference TRBV28 and TRBJ2-3, the CDR3 gives the full variable domain: DVKVTQSSRYLVKRTGEKVFLECVQDMDHENMFWYRQDPGLGLRLIYFSYDVKMKEKGDIPEGYSVSREKKERFSLILESASTNQTSMYLCASSSPGQGSTDTQYFGPGTRLTVL.

The rearrangement joins TRBV29-1 to TRBJ1-1; D is unclear. CDR1 is SQVTM and CDR2 is ANQGSEA in the germline V gene. The CDR3 is 12 amino acids. As DNA, the CDR3 is TGCAGTGCCTCCGTGGGGAACACTGAAGCTTTCTTT. Translation gives CSASVGNTEAFF.

The rearrangement uses TRBV30 and TRBJ2-3, with TRBD2 matching over 7 bases. Germline V gene data show CDR1 as GTSNPN and CDR2 as SVGIG (reference sequence). The J segment lost 2 bases and the V segment lost 0 bases, leaving 2 bases of the junction unmatched. The CDR3 is made up of 14 amino acids. CDR3 sequence (DNA): TGTGCCTGGAGTGTTGGGGGGGTCACAGATACGCAGTATTTT. Residues: CAWSVGGVTDTQYF.

The chain uses TRBV6-1 and TRBJ2-3, with 7 bases that match TRBD2. The CDR3 is 16 amino acids. Trimming took 4 bases from V and 0 from J; bases not matched to a gene: 7. Per germline, CDR1 MNHNS and CDR2 SASEGT. The CDR3 DNA sequence: TGTGCCAGCAGTGGGCGGGAGCGACCTAGCACAGATACGCAGTATTTT. Translated: CASSGRERPSTDTQYF.

The rearrangement links TRBV29-1 to TRBJ2-7; 9 nucleotides match TRBD2. V shed 5 bases and J 0 bases; nucleotides not matched to a gene: 5. Germline values: CDR1 SQVTM, CDR2 ANQGSEA. The CDR3 sequence is 14 residues long. CDR3 DNA sequence: TGCAGCGTTCAGGGGCGGGAGGGCTCCTACGAGCAGTACTTC. It yields the protein CSVQGREGSYEQYF.

J is TRBJ1-1 and V is TRBV6-1; D ambiguous. Germline CDR1 reads MNHNS; CDR2 reads SASEGT. Trimming removed 4 bases at V and 1 base at J, with 7 bases between. The CDR3 consists of 13 residues. This CDR3 is CASSAWPNTEAFF. CDR3 coding DNA: TGTGCCAGCAGTGCGTGGCCGAACACTGAAGCTTTCTTT.

V gene TRBV30 combines with J gene TRBJ2-1, with TRBD2 matching over 8 bases. Trimming removed 5 bases from V and 3 bases from J; junction bases left unmatched: 6. Per germline, CDR1 GTSNPN and CDR2 SVGIG (reference sequence). This CDR3 comprises 14 residues. The CDR3 sequence is CAWDSGRDYNEQFF. CDR3 DNA sequence: TGTGCCTGGGACAGCGGGAGAGACTACAATGAGCAGTTCTTC.

This clone has a handful of counts. This chain connects TRBV29-1 to TRBJ1-1; 7 bases line up with TRBD1. The CDR3 covers 12 residues. CDR1 and CDR2 (germline): SQVTM, ANQGSEA. V was pared by 7 bases and J by 3 bases, with 5 bases of the junction left unmatched. The DNA for the CDR3 is TGCAGCGCCTCGACAGGGTACACTGAAGCTTTCTTT. Translation gives CSASTGYTEAFF.

The gene calls are TRBV29-1 and TRBJ2-7, with 10 nucleotides matching TRBD2. CDR3 length: 13 amino acids. J gave up 3 bases and V 7 bases, and 6 bases lay outside the gene matches. CDR1 is SQVTM, CDR2 ANQGSEA, per germline. CDR3 protein: CSARTSGGYEQYF. Here the CDR3 DNA reads TGCAGCGCAAGGACTAGCGGAGGCTACGAGCAGTACTTC.

This chain joins TRBV29-1 and TRBJ2-1; D is unresolved. From germline, CDR1 is SQVTM and CDR2 ANQGSEA. V lost 6 bases and J lost 2, with 11 bases in between. The CDR3 is 13 residues long. In DNA, the CDR3 is TGCAGCGTCCAGGACCATGCCTACAATGAGCAGTTCTTC. It specifies CSVQDHAYNEQFF.

This clone was picked up a small number of times. V and J are TRBV28 and TRBJ2-7; weak D call: TRBD2 (7 bases). This CDR3 contains 14 residues. Trimming removed 7 bases at V and 2 bases at J, with 15 bases between. From germline, CDR1 is MDHEN and CDR2 SYDVKM. CDR3 DNA sequence: TGTGCCAGCACCCTTCGGGGGGCTACCTACGAGCAGTACTTC. Translation gives CASTLRGATYEQYF.

This chain joins TRBV6-5 and TRBJ2-7; TRBD2 agrees at 9 bases. Unmatched junction bases numbered 5, after V lost 7 bases and J lost 4 bases. The CDR3 has 13 residues. CDR1 is MNHEY, CDR2 SVGAGI, per germline. The DNA for the CDR3 is TGTGCCAGCACCCTAGCGGGGACGTACGAGCAGTACTTC. Protein product: CASTLAGTYEQYF.

V is TRBV4-2 and J is TRBJ1-2, with D hard to call. This CDR3 has 14 amino acids. V lost 0 bases to trimming and J lost 4 bases, with 9 bases between them. The germline gives CDR1 LGHNA, CDR2 YNFKEQ. The CDR3 loop reads CASSQDLNSYGYTF. The CDR3 region has the DNA TGTGCCAGCAGCCAAGATTTAAACAGCTATGGCTACACCTTC.

This chain uses TRBV7-2 with TRBJ1-4, with D possibly being TRBD1 (6 bases). The CDR3 totals 15 residues. Germline CDR1 SGHTA, CDR2 FQGNSA. Trimming left V 5 bases short and J 0 bases short, with 10 bases between. The DNA for the CDR3 is TGTGCCAGCAGCAAGGGGGATGCAACTAATGAAAAACTGTTTTTT. Translated: CASSKGDATNEKLFF. Complete variable domain (other parts from reference TRBV7-2 and TRBJ1-4): GAGVSQSPSNKVTEKGKDVELRCDPISGHTALYWYRQSLGQGLEFLIYFQGNSAPDKSGLPSDRFSAERTGGSVSTLTIQRTQQEDSAVYLCASSKGDATNEKLFFGSGTQLSVL.

In regard to this clone: A junction end diverges from the germline sequence, so it may reflect a read error. The V and J genes are TRBV2 and TRBJ1-5; D is perhaps TRBD1 (6 bases). CDR1 and CDR2 (germline): SNHLY, FYNNEI. The CDR3 totals 13 residues. CDR3 DNA sequence: TGTGCCAGCAGTGGGGGGGGAGGACAGCCCCGGCATTTT. Residues: CASSGGGGQPRHF. The whole variable domain, remainder taken from reference TRBV2 and TRBJ1-5, is EPEVTQTPSHQVTQMGQEVILRCVPISNHLYFYWYRQILGQKVEFLVSFYNNEISEKSEIFDDQFSVERPDGSNFTLKIRSTKLEDSAMYFCASSGGGGQPRHFGDGTRLSIL.

The CDR3 region is CASSLDGTGPGANVLTF. The CDR3, as DNA: TGCGCCAGCAGCTTGGACGGGACAGGGCCTGGGGCCAACGTCCTGACTTTC. The chain uses TRBV5-1 and TRBJ2-6; 9 bases agree with TRBD1. The germline V gene encodes CDR1 SGHRS and CDR2 YFSETQ. V lost 0 bases, J lost 2 bases, and 3 bases stayed unmatched. This CDR3 comprises 17 residues.

The chain couples TRBV28 to TRBJ2-2, with D possibly TRBD2 on 6 matching bases. Trimming cost V 8 bases and J 1 base, with 14 bases left between them. Germline V gene data show CDR1 as MDHEN and CDR2 as SYDVKM. CDR3 length equals 15 residues. CDR3 residues: CASGGASENTGELFF. The CDR3 region has the DNA TGTGCCAGCGGCGGCGCTAGCGAGAACACCGGGGAGCTGTTTTTT.

This clone was detected a few times. The genes are TRBV19 and TRBJ1-4; 11 bases align to TRBD1. This CDR3 has 16 amino acids. V lost 3 bases to trimming and J lost 7 bases; unmatched junction nucleotides: 7. The germline gives CDR1 LNHDA, CDR2 SQIVND (reference sequence). The CDR3 bases are TGTGCCAGTAGTATTACCGGGACAGGGGGGCCTGAAAAACTGTTTTTT. Its protein product is CASSITGTGGPEKLFF.

The chain uses TRBV9 and TRBJ2-7; 7 positions match TRBD2. After removal of 1 base from V and 0 bases from J, the junction contained 4 bases not matched to a gene. CDR3 length: 15 amino acids. Germline CDR1 is SGDLS and CDR2 is YYNGEE. Here the CDR3 DNA reads TGTGCCAGCAGCGTATGGGACTATAGCTCCTACGAGCAGTACTTC. Translating gives CASSVWDYSSYEQYF.

CDR3 DNA: TGTGCCTGGAGCGGGGACAGGGGCTTTGTTTGGAATTCACCCCTCCACTTT. It yields the protein CAWSGDRGFVWNSPLHF. The chain uses TRBV30 and TRBJ1-6, with 10 bases that match TRBD1. This CDR3 has 17 amino acids. The junction had 12 bases not matched to a gene; V was cut back by 3 bases and J by 7 bases. The germline CDR1 and CDR2 sequences are GTSNPN and SVGIG (reference sequence).